Below are 19 T cell receptor beta chains sequenced from a single sample in a study of shared clonotypes between healthy human individuals. The repertoire was sequenced with immunoSEQ multiplex PCR; TCRdb's copy has only in-frame clones and lacks some. Of about 1.9 million clones in the sample, around 95% were seen once. CD45RO-negative, CCR7-positively selected cells formed the naive CD8 fraction, excluding terminally differentiated effector memory CD45RA+ cells. The sequencing sample was made of naive CD8+ T cells from PBMCs. The origin of the receptors is a man aged 18 to 30 in good health. Some clones in this sample may be carry-over from other donors' samples.

The chain links TRBV29-1 to TRBJ2-1; D is possibly TRBD2 (6 bases). In germline, CDR1 is SQVTM, CDR2 ANQGSEA. The length of the CDR3 is 18 residues. Trimming cost V 6 bases and J 0 bases, with 24 bases left between them. The CDR3 loop is CSVGGTRADWSSYNEQFF. As DNA, the CDR3 is TGCAGCGTGGGCGGGACGAGAGCCGACTGGAGCTCCTACAATGAGCAGTTCTTC.

The chain has TRBV7-8 and TRBJ2-5, with D maybe TRBD2 (5 bases). Looked up from germline, CDR1 is SGHVS and CDR2 is FQNEAQ. This CDR3 region has 12 residues. V lost 5 bases to trimming and J lost 9 bases, with 13 bases between them. In DNA form, the CDR3 reads TGTGCCAGCAGCAACGGGATGGAGGCCCAGTACTTC. Translated: CASSNGMEAQYF.

To note about this clone: The sample contains more than one DNA sequence encoding this CDR3. This rearrangement joins TRBV13 to TRBJ2-7; D is perhaps TRBD2 (6 bases). Deletions cut 3 bases from V and 0 bases from J, with 9 bases between. This CDR3 is built from 14 residues. Germline CDR1 and CDR2: PRHDT and FYEKMQ (reference sequence). For the CDR3, the DNA is TGTGCCAGCAGCTTGGAGGGCGGCTCCTACGAGCAGTACTTC. As protein: CASSLEGGSYEQYF.

The chain carries TRBV4-3 and TRBJ1-6; D possibly corresponds to TRBD1 (5 bases). Germline V gives CDR1 LGHNA, CDR2 YSLEER. This CDR3 is built from 16 residues. V was shortened by 0 bases and J by 5 bases, with 11 bases between the two germline ends. CDR3 sequence: CASSQEWRRDNSPLHF. The DNA of the CDR3 is TGCGCCAGCAGCCAAGAGTGGCGCAGGGATAATTCACCCCTCCACTTT.

V gene TRBV6-1 combines with J gene TRBJ2-7; no firm D call. The CDR3 has 16 amino acids. V shed 1 base and J shed 2 bases, with 15 bases lying between them. Germline loops: CDR1 MNHNS, CDR2 SASEGT. Here the CDR3 DNA reads TGTGCCAGCAGTGAAGAGTGGTGGTCTTTTACCTACGAGCAGTACTTC. Amino acid sequence: CASSEEWWSFTYEQYF.

This clone was seen a single time. This sample also contains other DNA sequences that code for the same CDR3. J is TRBJ2-1 and V is TRBV4-1; 8 bases fit TRBD2. The CDR3 extends over 16 amino acids. V trimming: 1 base; J trimming: 4 bases; junction bases outside the gene matches: 6. Germline CDR1 MGHRA, CDR2 YSYEKL. The CDR3 here is CASSQGNSGTYNEQFF. The DNA of the CDR3 is TGCGCCAGCAGCCAAGGTAATAGCGGGACGTACAATGAGCAGTTCTTC.

The chain employs TRBV5-6 and TRBJ2-5; TRBD1 matches at 8 bases. This CDR3 has 15 amino acids. Germline V CDR1 and CDR2: SGHDT, YYEEEE. V trimming: 3 bases; J trimming: 5 bases; junction bases outside the gene matches: 9. The CDR3, as DNA: TGTGCCAGCAGCTGGGGAGCAGGGGGCTTTGAGACCCAGTACTTC. Its translation: CASSWGAGGFETQYF.

The chain has TRBV4-1 and TRBJ2-2; D perhaps matches TRBD1 (5 bases). The CDR3 consists of 16 residues. V lost 0 bases and J 4 bases, leaving 12 bases between the germline ends. The germline V gene encodes CDR1 MGHRA and CDR2 YSYEKL. CDR3 in amino acids: CASSQDRLGVTGELFF. In nucleotides, the CDR3 is TGCGCCAGCAGCCAAGATAGGTTAGGGGTCACCGGGGAGCTGTTTTTT.

To note about this clone: The sample has other DNA sequences that encode this CDR3 too. The chain employs TRBV28 and TRBJ1-1, with a possible D match to TRBD1 (5 bases). CDR1 MDHEN and CDR2 SYDVKM come from the germline V gene. There are 13 residues in the CDR3. Trimming shortened V by 3 bases and J by 5 bases, and 10 bases separated the two germline ends. The CDR3 reads CASSLRGATEAFF. CDR3 nucleotides: TGTGCCAGCAGTTTGAGGGGTGCAACTGAAGCTTTCTTT.

This clone has only a few counts. The chain has TRBV2 and TRBJ1-2; D gene ambiguous. The germline CDR1 and CDR2 sequences are SNHLY and FYNNEI. V shed 3 bases and J shed 4 bases, with 15 bases lying between them. This CDR3 region has 15 residues. CDR3 in amino acids: CASSDSWGELYGYTF. The CDR3 nucleotides are TGTGCCAGCAGTGACTCTTGGGGAGAGCTCTATGGCTACACCTTC.

The chain employs TRBV5-1 and TRBJ2-7; D is unresolved. Trimming pared 4 bases from V and 4 bases from J, leaving 15 bases between. This CDR3 has 14 residues. Germline CDR1 is SGHRS and CDR2 is YFSETQ. The CDR3 loop reads CASSPSAPSYEQYF. CDR3 DNA sequence: TGCGCCAGCAGCCCTTCCGCGCCTAGTTACGAGCAGTACTTC. Full variable domain (remainder filled in from reference TRBV5-1 and TRBJ2-7): KAGVTQTPRYLIKTRGQQVTLSCSPISGHRSVSWYQQTPGQGLQFLFEYFSETQRNKGNFPGRFSGRQFSNSRSEMNVSTLELGDSALYLCASSPSAPSYEQYFGPGTRLTVT.

The gene calls are TRBV9 and TRBJ2-5; possibly TRBD1 or TRBD2 for D (5 bases each). The CDR3 runs to 16 residues. Germline assignment: CDR1 SGDLS and CDR2 YYNGEE. The V gene lost 0 bases and the J gene lost 3 bases, with 15 bases spanning the gap. This CDR3 is CASSVEVGMGEETQYF. CDR3 coding DNA: TGTGCCAGCAGCGTAGAGGTAGGGATGGGGGAAGAGACCCAGTACTTC. Full variable domain (rest looked up from reference TRBV9 and TRBJ2-5): DSGVTQTPKHLITATGQRVTLRCSPRSGDLSVYWYQQSLDQGLQFLIQYYNGEERAKGNILERFSAQQFPDLHSELNLSSLELGDSALYFCASSVEVGMGEETQYFGPGTRLLVL.

This clone was seen a single time. The rearrangement uses TRBV4-2 and TRBJ2-3; 10 bases fit TRBD2. In germline, CDR1 is LGHNA, CDR2 YNFKEQ. The CDR3 is 16 amino acids. With V trimmed by 7 bases and J by 6 bases, 13 bases remained unmatched. CDR3 DNA: TGTGCCAGCATCGGGGGACCGGGACTAGCGTCCGATACGCAGTATTTT. This gives the protein CASIGGPGLASDTQYF.

The gene calls are TRBV5-8 and TRBJ2-7; 7 bases map to TRBD1. The V gene end was trimmed by 1 base and the J gene end by 7 bases; junction bases not matched to a gene: 8. CDR1 SGHTS and CDR2 YDEGEE come from the germline V gene. This CDR3 is 14 amino acids long. CDR3 nucleotides: TGTGCCAGCAGCTTGTTTGGGTCAGGGGGAGAGCAGTACTTC. Residues: CASSLFGSGGEQYF.

This chain joins TRBV7-9 and TRBJ2-7; 11 bases are shared with TRBD2. CDR1 SEHNR and CDR2 FQNEAQ come from the germline V gene (reference sequence). With V trimmed by 5 bases and J by 0 bases, 3 bases remained unmatched. The CDR3 covers 15 residues. As DNA, the CDR3 is TGTGCCAGCAGCCCGGGACTAGCGGACTCCTACGAGCAGTACTTC. Translating it yields CASSPGLADSYEQYF.

The genes are TRBV5-1 and TRBJ2-7; 7 bases are shared with TRBD1. The CDR3 runs to 15 residues. With V trimmed by 4 bases and J by 5 bases, 12 bases remained unmatched. Germline-derived CDR1 and CDR2 are SGHRS and YFSETQ. CDR3: CASSQRPGQVDEQYF. The CDR3 coding sequence is TGCGCCAGCAGCCAACGGCCCGGACAGGTGGACGAGCAGTACTTC.

This clone was recorded only once. The chain carries TRBV13 and TRBJ2-1; the D is unclear. The length of the CDR3 is 17 residues. The V gene lost 4 bases and the J gene lost 3 bases, with 19 bases spanning the gap. Germline V gives CDR1 PRHDT, CDR2 FYEKMQ (reference sequence). The CDR3 loop reads CASSSNGARRDYNEQFF. The CDR3 bases are TGTGCCAGCAGCTCCAACGGAGCGCGCAGAGACTACAATGAGCAGTTCTTC.

This chain links TRBV15 with TRBJ2-1; a weak D match, TRBD1 (6 bases). Germline loops: CDR1 LNHNV, CDR2 YYDKDF (reference sequence). Trimming took 7 bases from V and 3 from J, leaving 13 bases between them. There are 14 residues in the CDR3. CDR3 nucleotides: TGTGCCACCACGCCAGGGGCCTTCTACAATGAGCAGTTCTTC. This codes for CATTPGAFYNEQFF.

The chain couples TRBV7-9 to TRBJ2-3, with a possible D match to TRBD1 (6 bases). The CDR3 has 17 amino acids. V was clipped by 5 bases and J by 0 bases, with 18 bases between them. CDR1 is SEHNR and CDR2 is FQNEAQ in the germline V gene (reference sequence). CDR3 coding DNA: TGTGCCAGCAGCCTACACAGGGATGAGTTGAGCACAGATACGCAGTATTTT. This codes for CASSLHRDELSTDTQYF.